The rows below give T cell receptor beta chains drawn from one sample of a study of T-cell memory formation after mild COVID-19. MiXCR was run by TCRdb on the 5' RACE reads, yielding one entry per CDR3 protein. The sample has 350,000 to 500,000 distinct CDR3 sequences, about a sixth seen once; the top ten hold about a fifth. The sequenced sample was PBMCs or a T cell subset sorted from them (not recorded which). The origin of the receptors is a man aged 18-30 years who had mild COVID-19 (a few samples of this study predate the infection). Cell type and time point are not known. The CDR3 runs from the conserved cysteine through the conserved F or W. Fields, in order: J gene, D gene, clone size, V gene, CDR3 protein, CDR3 DNA. D genes are given only for firm matches. Clone size, where shown, is once, few, many, or a class for clones that have expanded.

j_gene: TRBJ2-7; d_gene: -; abundance: few; v_gene: TRBV27; CDR3aa: CASRTGTFDSIREQYF; CDR3nt: TGTGCCAGCAGAACCGGGACATTCGACTCCATACGGGAGCAGTACTTC
j_gene: TRBJ2-3; d_gene: -; abundance: few; v_gene: TRBV12-3/TRBV12-4; CDR3aa: CASFSGLSTDTQYF; CDR3nt: TGTGCCAGTTTCTCGGGCCTTAGTACAGATACGCAGTATTTT
j_gene: TRBJ1-1; d_gene: TRBD1; abundance: -; v_gene: TRBV9; CDR3aa: CASSQQTGSTEAFF; CDR3nt: TGTGCCAGCAGCCAACAGACAGGGTCCACTGAAGCTTTCTTT
j_gene: TRBJ2-7; d_gene: -; abundance: -; v_gene: TRBV12-3/TRBV12-4; CDR3aa: CASSISQSYEQYF; CDR3nt: TGTGCCAGCAGTATCAGCCAATCCTACGAGCAGTACTTC
j_gene: TRBJ2-1; d_gene: -; abundance: few; v_gene: TRBV5-1; CDR3aa: CASSSEGTQYNEQFF; CDR3nt: TGCGCCAGCAGCTCCGAAGGGACACAATACAATGAGCAGTTCTTC
j_gene: TRBJ2-1; d_gene: -; abundance: -; v_gene: TRBV9; CDR3aa: CASSVEGNEQFF; CDR3nt: TGTGCCAGCAGCGTAGAAGGCAATGAGCAGTTCTTC
j_gene: TRBJ2-7; d_gene: -; abundance: -; v_gene: TRBV15; CDR3aa: CATSRDQGYEQYF; CDR3nt: TGTGCCACCAGCAGAGATCAAGGCTACGAGCAGTACTTC
j_gene: TRBJ2-7; d_gene: -; abundance: -; v_gene: TRBV4-2; CDR3aa: CASSSPTGYEQYF; CDR3nt: TGTGCCAGCAGCTCACCGACTGGCTACGAGCAGTACTTC
j_gene: TRBJ2-3; d_gene: -; abundance: few; v_gene: TRBV5-6; CDR3aa: CASRGSGADTQYF; CDR3nt: TGTGCCAGCCGAGGCAGCGGAGCGGATACGCAGTATTTT
j_gene: TRBJ2-1; d_gene: -; abundance: -; v_gene: TRBV19; CDR3aa: CASRDPGGPYNEQFF; CDR3nt: TGTGCCAGTCGAGATCCCGGGGGGCCCTACAATGAGCAGTTCTTC
j_gene: TRBJ2-2; d_gene: TRBD1; abundance: -; v_gene: TRBV5-1; CDR3aa: CASSSDRGRAGELFF; CDR3nt: TGCGCCAGCAGCTCCGACAGGGGACGGGCCGGGGAGCTGTTTTTT
j_gene: TRBJ2-6; d_gene: TRBD2; abundance: few; v_gene: TRBV7-2; CDR3aa: CASSFGLVRAGANVLTF; CDR3nt: TGTGCCAGCAGCTTTGGACTAGTTCGTGCTGGGGCCAACGTCCTGACTTTC
j_gene: TRBJ2-1; d_gene: -; abundance: -; v_gene: TRBV3-1; CDR3aa: CASSQDSREAGEFF; CDR3nt: TGTGCCAGCAGCCAAGATTCGAGGGAGGCTGGAGAGTTCTTC
j_gene: TRBJ2-7; d_gene: TRBD1; abundance: -; v_gene: TRBV3-1; CDR3aa: CASSPKTGWSYEQYF; CDR3nt: TGTGCCAGCAGCCCAAAGACAGGGTGGTCCTACGAGCAGTACTTC
j_gene: TRBJ1-2; d_gene: -; abundance: -; v_gene: TRBV11-2; CDR3aa: CASSFRGAQGYTF; CDR3nt: TGTGCCAGCAGCTTTCGGGGGGCGCAAGGCTACACCTTC
j_gene: TRBJ1-1; d_gene: -; abundance: -; v_gene: TRBV5-6; CDR3aa: CASRDGFSGVAFF; CDR3nt: TGTGCCAGCAGAGACGGGTTTTCGGGTGTAGCTTTCTTT
j_gene: TRBJ2-7; d_gene: -; abundance: few; v_gene: TRBV20-1; CDR3aa: CSARRPYITGPPEEYF; CDR3nt: TGCAGTGCTAGACGACCGTATATAACCGGGCCCCCGGAGGAGTACTTC
j_gene: TRBJ2-3; d_gene: TRBD2; abundance: few; v_gene: TRBV7-9; CDR3aa: CASSSLAGGPTDTQYF; CDR3nt: TGTGCCAGCAGCTCACTAGCGGGGGGGCCCACAGATACGCAGTATTTT
j_gene: TRBJ1-1; d_gene: -; abundance: few; v_gene: TRBV28; CDR3aa: CASSFVWQNTEAFF; CDR3nt: TGTGCCAGCAGCTTTGTGTGGCAGAACACTGAAGCTTTCTTT
j_gene: TRBJ2-3; d_gene: TRBD2; abundance: many; v_gene: TRBV12-3/TRBV12-4; CDR3aa: CASSPWGSGASDTQYF; CDR3nt: TGTGCCAGCAGCCCTTGGGGTAGCGGGGCCTCAGATACGCAGTATTTT
j_gene: TRBJ2-3; d_gene: -; abundance: few; v_gene: TRBV10-3; CDR3aa: CAISALAPTDTQYF; CDR3nt: TGTGCCATCAGTGCACTAGCTCCTACAGATACGCAGTATTTT
j_gene: TRBJ1-1; d_gene: TRBD1; abundance: few; v_gene: TRBV4-3; CDR3aa: CASRQTGWDTEAFF; CDR3nt: TGCGCCAGCAGGCAGACAGGGTGGGACACTGAAGCTTTCTTT
j_gene: TRBJ2-7; d_gene: -; abundance: -; v_gene: TRBV12-3/TRBV12-4; CDR3aa: CASAFGGPSYEQYF; CDR3nt: TGTGCCAGCGCCTTTGGGGGGCCCTCCTACGAGCAGTACTTC
j_gene: TRBJ1-2; d_gene: -; abundance: -; v_gene: TRBV7-3; CDR3aa: CASSPGGLLSYGYTF; CDR3nt: TGTGCCAGCAGCCCCGGGGGGCTGCTCTCCTATGGCTACACCTTC
j_gene: TRBJ1-5; d_gene: -; abundance: -; v_gene: TRBV20-1; CDR3aa: CSASPSGQPQHF; CDR3nt: TGCAGTGCTAGTCCCAGCGGGCAGCCCCAGCATTTT
j_gene: TRBJ2-3; d_gene: TRBD2; abundance: few; v_gene: TRBV7-3; CDR3aa: CASSLTRGGSTDTQYF; CDR3nt: TGTGCCAGCAGCTTAACGCGGGGGGGTAGCACAGATACGCAGTATTTT
j_gene: TRBJ2-1; d_gene: -; abundance: few; v_gene: TRBV7-2; CDR3aa: CASSLSEYNEQFF; CDR3nt: TGTGCCAGCAGCTTATCCGAATACAATGAGCAGTTCTTC
j_gene: TRBJ1-2; d_gene: TRBD1; abundance: -; v_gene: TRBV5-1; CDR3aa: CASSFPTGDLDGYTF; CDR3nt: TGCGCCAGCAGCTTTCCGACAGGGGACCTTGATGGCTACACCTTC
j_gene: TRBJ1-5; d_gene: TRBD1; abundance: few; v_gene: TRBV5-1; CDR3aa: CASSPDRAGQPQHF; CDR3nt: TGCGCCAGCAGCCCGGACAGGGCCGGTCAGCCCCAGCATTTT
j_gene: TRBJ2-3; d_gene: -; abundance: few; v_gene: TRBV5-1; CDR3aa: CASSLLTETDTQYF; CDR3nt: TGCGCCAGCAGCTTGCTAACGGAGACAGATACGCAGTATTTT
j_gene: TRBJ1-5; d_gene: -; abundance: -; v_gene: TRBV28; CDR3aa: CASSLAQFQPQHF; CDR3nt: TGTGCCAGCAGTTTAGCCCAATTTCAGCCCCAGCATTTT
j_gene: TRBJ1-4; d_gene: -; abundance: few; v_gene: TRBV21-1; CDR3aa: CASSVTGQPEKLFF; CDR3nt: TGTGCCAGCAGCGTTACGGGACAGCCGGAAAAACTGTTTTTT
j_gene: TRBJ1-2; d_gene: -; abundance: few; v_gene: TRBV6-6; CDR3aa: CASSSGWGYGYTF; CDR3nt: TGTGCCAGCAGTTCGGGGTGGGGCTATGGCTACACCTTC
j_gene: TRBJ2-1; d_gene: -; abundance: few; v_gene: TRBV7-2; CDR3aa: CASSRGLAQFF; CDR3nt: TGTGCCAGCAGCAGGGGGTTAGCGCAGTTCTTC
j_gene: TRBJ1-4; d_gene: -; abundance: -; v_gene: TRBV4-1; CDR3aa: CASSQDRVGAGNEKLFF; CDR3nt: TGCGCCAGCAGCCAAGATCGGGTAGGGGCGGGTAATGAAAAACTGTTTTTT
j_gene: TRBJ2-1; d_gene: TRBD2; abundance: few; v_gene: TRBV29-1; CDR3aa: CSVFGGGDSADNEQFF; CDR3nt: TGCAGCGTTTTCGGCGGGGGGGATTCCGCTGACAATGAGCAGTTCTTC
j_gene: TRBJ1-1; d_gene: -; abundance: -; v_gene: TRBV6-2/TRBV6-3; CDR3aa: CASSYAGGNTEAFF; CDR3nt: TGTGCCAGCAGTTACGCGGGGGGGAACACTGAAGCTTTCTTT
j_gene: TRBJ2-7; d_gene: -; abundance: -; v_gene: TRBV7-2; CDR3aa: CASSLAWGNNYEQYF; CDR3nt: TGTGCCAGCAGTTTAGCGTGGGGCAACAACTACGAGCAGTACTTC
j_gene: TRBJ2-3; d_gene: -; abundance: -; v_gene: TRBV13; CDR3aa: CASSSRPGPDTQYF; CDR3nt: TGTGCCAGCAGCTCGCGGCCGGGACCAGATACGCAGTATTTT
j_gene: TRBJ1-5; d_gene: TRBD1; abundance: -; v_gene: TRBV6-5; CDR3aa: CASRAGQGGYSNQPQHF; CDR3nt: TGTGCCAGCAGGGCCGGACAGGGAGGGTATAGCAATCAGCCCCAGCATTTT
j_gene: TRBJ2-3; d_gene: -; abundance: -; v_gene: TRBV20-1; CDR3aa: CSAHPGEGRGTQYF; CDR3nt: TGCAGTGCTCACCCAGGGGAGGGGCGTGGTACGCAGTATTTT
j_gene: TRBJ1-1; d_gene: TRBD1; abundance: few; v_gene: TRBV7-9; CDR3aa: CASSLLGGSGTEAFF; CDR3nt: TGTGCCAGCAGCTTGCTAGGGGGCTCGGGCACTGAAGCTTTCTTT
j_gene: TRBJ1-3; d_gene: -; abundance: few; v_gene: TRBV4-3; CDR3aa: CASSQESRTIYF; CDR3nt: TGCGCCAGCAGCCAAGAGTCTCGCACCATATATTTT
j_gene: TRBJ1-2; d_gene: TRBD1; abundance: few; v_gene: TRBV7-8; CDR3aa: CASSPGTATGYGYTF; CDR3nt: TGTGCCAGCAGCCCCGGGACAGCGACCGGCTATGGCTACACCTTC
j_gene: TRBJ1-5; d_gene: -; abundance: -; v_gene: TRBV23-1; CDR3aa: CASSRKHRDSNQPQHF; CDR3nt: TGCGCCAGCAGTAGAAAACACAGGGATAGCAATCAGCCCCAGCATTTT
j_gene: TRBJ2-3; d_gene: -; abundance: few; v_gene: TRBV9; CDR3aa: CASSDPVGVQDTQYF; CDR3nt: TGTGCCAGCAGCGACCCGGTTGGAGTTCAAGATACGCAGTATTTT
j_gene: TRBJ2-5; d_gene: -; abundance: -; v_gene: TRBV7-9; CDR3aa: CASSLLGRAAGETKYF; CDR3nt: TGTGCCAGCAGCTTACTCGGCCGCGCGGCTGGTGAGACCAAGTACTTC
j_gene: TRBJ2-2; d_gene: -; abundance: few; v_gene: TRBV20-1; CDR3aa: CSARDKGDTGELFF; CDR3nt: TGCAGTGCTAGAGATAAAGGGGACACCGGGGAGCTGTTTTTT
j_gene: TRBJ1-1; d_gene: -; abundance: few; v_gene: TRBV5-5; CDR3aa: CASSLGSAGGGEAFF; CDR3nt: TGTGCCAGCAGCTTGGGGTCCGCAGGCGGAGGTGAAGCTTTCTTT
j_gene: TRBJ2-5; d_gene: -; abundance: few; v_gene: TRBV6-5; CDR3aa: CASSPPGTETQYF; CDR3nt: TGTGCCAGCAGTCCCCCGGGCACCGAGACCCAGTACTTC
j_gene: TRBJ2-1; d_gene: TRBD2; abundance: -; v_gene: TRBV6-6; CDR3aa: CASSSNYGGGTEQFF; CDR3nt: TGTGCCAGCAGTTCAAACTATGGCGGGGGGACTGAGCAGTTCTTC
j_gene: TRBJ1-6; d_gene: TRBD1; abundance: -; v_gene: TRBV20-1; CDR3aa: CSASPAGQYYSPLHF; CDR3nt: TGCAGTGCTAGCCCCGCGGGACAGTACTATTCACCCCTCCACTTT
j_gene: TRBJ2-7; d_gene: -; abundance: -; v_gene: TRBV4-3; CDR3aa: CASSHYRQGAYEQYF; CDR3nt: TGCGCCAGCAGCCACTATCGGCAGGGTGCCTACGAGCAGTACTTC
j_gene: TRBJ1-1; d_gene: -; abundance: -; v_gene: TRBV5-1; CDR3aa: CASRQTGMNTEAFF; CDR3nt: TGCGCCAGCAGACAAACGGGAATGAACACTGAAGCTTTCTTT
j_gene: TRBJ2-2; d_gene: -; abundance: few; v_gene: TRBV7-2; CDR3aa: CASSLGDAGWAGELFF; CDR3nt: TGTGCCAGCAGCTTAGGTGATGCGGGATGGGCCGGGGAGCTGTTTTTT
j_gene: TRBJ2-7; d_gene: -; abundance: -; v_gene: TRBV12-3/TRBV12-4; CDR3aa: CASSHLGNEQYF; CDR3nt: TGTGCCAGCAGCCACCTGGGGAACGAGCAGTACTTC